A selection of T cell receptor beta chains follows, all from one sample in a study of early T cells in non-severe SARS-CoV-2 infection. TCRdb processed the 5' RACE reads anew with MiXCR; each CDR3 protein has one entry. This table holds tens of thousands of distinct CDR3 sequences, over 10% found once. The specimen sequenced was whole blood. The receptors were sampled from an adult who was a healthcare worker with PCR-confirmed SARS-CoV-2 infection or an uninfected control (not recorded which). The CDR3 runs from the conserved cysteine through the conserved F or W. D genes are given only for firm matches. The size field is filled for only some rows; it gives once, few, many or a size class.

V	D	size	J	DNA	CDR3
TRBV27	TRBD1	.	TRBJ2-2	TGTGCCAGCACCCCGGACAGGGAGAACACCGGGGAGCTGTTTTTT	CASTPDRENTGELFF
TRBV7-9	TRBD2	many	TRBJ2-1	TGTGCCAGCAGCCCCCAACCGGGACTAGCGGGACTCTCCTACAATGAGCAGTTCTTC	CASSPQPGLAGLSYNEQFF
TRBV27	TRBD2	.	TRBJ2-1	TGTGCCAGCTCGGGGGGGGGCTATGAGCAGTTCTTC	CASSGGGYEQFF
TRBV11-3	TRBD2	many	TRBJ2-1	TGTGCCAGCAGCTTAGTACTAGCGGGGGCGGGCAATGAGCAGTTCTTC	CASSLVLAGAGNEQFF
TRBV7-9	TRBD2	many	TRBJ2-1	TGTGCCAGCAGCTGGGGACTAGCGGGGAATGAGCAGTTCTTC	CASSWGLAGNEQFF
TRBV6-4	TRBD2	few	TRBJ2-1	TGTGCCAGCAGTGACGGCCTAGCGGAATACAATGAGCAGTTCTTC	CASSDGLAEYNEQFF
TRBV9	.	many	TRBJ1-1	TGTGCCAGCAGCGTAGCCGGGCTAAGCCCTGAAGCTTTCTTT	CASSVAGLSPEAFF
TRBV7-9	.	.	TRBJ1-2	TGTGCCAGCAGACAAGGACAGTTGGGAGGCTACACCTTC	CASRQGQLGGYTF
TRBV2	.	few	TRBJ2-3	TGTGCCAGCACAGGCACAGATACGCAGTATTTT	CASTGTDTQYF
TRBV20-1	TRBD2	.	TRBJ2-1	TGCAGTGCTCCGCTAGCGGTCGCCTACAATGAGCAGTTCTTC	CSAPLAVAYNEQFF
TRBV14	TRBD1	many	TRBJ1-6	TGTGCCAGCAGCCAAGTGTACAGGGGCCTGGCGATAGGTAATTCACCCCTCCACTTT	CASSQVYRGLAIGNSPLHF
TRBV25-1	TRBD1	.	TRBJ2-3	TGTGCCAGCAGTCTACGGACAGGAGATACGCAGTATTTT	CASSLRTGDTQYF
TRBV20-1	TRBD2	many	TRBJ2-3	TGCAGTGCTAGTAAGGGACTAGCGGGGAGCACAGATACGCAGTATTTT	CSASKGLAGSTDTQYF
TRBV12-3/TRBV12-4	.	.	TRBJ1-2	TGTGCCAGCAGGGAAGGGCAAGAAGGGGGCTACACCTTC	CASREGQEGGYTF
TRBV19	.	.	TRBJ2-7	TGTGCCAGTAGTATAGCAGGGGAGAGCTCCTACGAGCAGTACTTC	CASSIAGESSYEQYF
TRBV30	.	many	TRBJ1-1	TGTGCCTGGAGTTTCGGTCTGAACACTGAAGCTTTCTTT	CAWSFGLNTEAFF
TRBV7-2	.	.	TRBJ2-4	TGTGCCAGCAGCTTAGCACGGTTAGCCAAAAACATTCAGTACTTC	CASSLARLAKNIQYF
TRBV11-2	TRBD1	.	TRBJ2-5	TGTGCCAGCAGCATGGGACAGGGGGAGACCCAGTACTTC	CASSMGQGETQYF
TRBV6-5	.	few	TRBJ2-7	TGTGCCAGCAGTCCGGACACGGAGATCTACGAGCAGTACTTC	CASSPDTEIYEQYF
TRBV12-5	.	many	TRBJ2-5	TGTGCTAGTCTCGCCCTAGGGGGGGCCGAGTACCAAGAGACCCAGTACTTC	CASLALGGAEYQETQYF
TRBV7-6	.	few	TRBJ2-7	TGTGCCAGCAGCTCTCGGGTGGGCCAATATTCCTACGAGCAGTACTTC	CASSSRVGQYSYEQYF
TRBV29-1	TRBD1	.	TRBJ1-6	TGCAGCGCCGGACAGGGGGGTTCACCCCTCCACTTT	CSAGQGGSPLHF
TRBV7-2	TRBD2	.	TRBJ2-1	TGTGCCAGCAGCTTAGCGGGACTAGCGTCGAATGAGCAGTTCTTC	CASSLAGLASNEQFF
TRBV12-3/TRBV12-4	TRBD2	.	TRBJ2-3	TGTGCCAGCAGTTCGGTGACTAGCGGGGGTTTTTCAGATACGCAGTATTTT	CASSSVTSGGFSDTQYF
TRBV6-5	TRBD2	.	TRBJ2-3	TGTGCCAGCAGTACCTGGGCAGCGGGGGAGGATACGCAGTATTTT	CASSTWAAGEDTQYF
TRBV10-2	.	many	TRBJ2-1	TGCGCCAGCCGAATGGGCCACAATGAGCAGTTCTTC	CASRMGHNEQFF
TRBV5-1	TRBD1	many	TRBJ2-7	TGCGCCAGCAGCCTTGGGACAGAGTCCTACGAGCAGTACTTC	CASSLGTESYEQYF
TRBV7-7	TRBD2	few	TRBJ2-3	TGTGCTAGCAGCTCCGGGACTAGCGTCGGTACAGATACGCAGTATTTT	CASSSGTSVGTDTQYF